The present TCR beta chain was sequenced within a study of patients and donors after allogeneic stem cell transplantation. The CDR3 length is 15 residues. V shed 4 bases and J shed 7 bases, with 20 bases lying between them. Germline V CDR1 and CDR2: SEHNR, FQNEAQ (reference sequence). TCRdb re-derived calls from the RT-PCR reads in MiXCR, one entry per CDR3 protein. Of around 30,000 distinct CDR3 sequences listed, 8.1% are singletons. The TCR sequence derives from a human donor who was either an allogeneic HSCT recipient or a stem cell or donor lymphocyte infusion donor (not recorded which). It is not recorded whose cells these are; they may come from a transplant donor. Sequencing input: blood, either unsorted or a sorted T cell fraction (not recorded which). The rearrangement joins TRBV7-9 to TRBJ2-7; D gene ambiguous. The CDR3 nucleotides are TGTGCCAGCAGCTCCGGGCGCACTACATACGGGGAGCAGTACTTC. Translating it yields CASSSGRTTYGEQYF.